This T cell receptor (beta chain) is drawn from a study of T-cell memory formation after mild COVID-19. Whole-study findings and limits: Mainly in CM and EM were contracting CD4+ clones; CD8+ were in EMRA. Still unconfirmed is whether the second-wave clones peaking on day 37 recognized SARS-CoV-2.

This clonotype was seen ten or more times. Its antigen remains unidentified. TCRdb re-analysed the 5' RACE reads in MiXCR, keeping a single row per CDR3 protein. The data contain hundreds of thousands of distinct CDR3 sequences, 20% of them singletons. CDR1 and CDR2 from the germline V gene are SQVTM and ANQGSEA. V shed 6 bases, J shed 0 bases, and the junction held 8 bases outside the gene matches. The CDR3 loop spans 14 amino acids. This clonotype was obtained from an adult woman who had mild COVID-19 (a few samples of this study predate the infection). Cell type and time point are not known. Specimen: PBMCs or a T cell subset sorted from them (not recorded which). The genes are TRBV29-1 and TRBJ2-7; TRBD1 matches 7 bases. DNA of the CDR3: TGCAGCGTATCAGGACAGGCGAGCTCCTACGAGCAGTACTTC. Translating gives CSVSGQASSYEQYF.